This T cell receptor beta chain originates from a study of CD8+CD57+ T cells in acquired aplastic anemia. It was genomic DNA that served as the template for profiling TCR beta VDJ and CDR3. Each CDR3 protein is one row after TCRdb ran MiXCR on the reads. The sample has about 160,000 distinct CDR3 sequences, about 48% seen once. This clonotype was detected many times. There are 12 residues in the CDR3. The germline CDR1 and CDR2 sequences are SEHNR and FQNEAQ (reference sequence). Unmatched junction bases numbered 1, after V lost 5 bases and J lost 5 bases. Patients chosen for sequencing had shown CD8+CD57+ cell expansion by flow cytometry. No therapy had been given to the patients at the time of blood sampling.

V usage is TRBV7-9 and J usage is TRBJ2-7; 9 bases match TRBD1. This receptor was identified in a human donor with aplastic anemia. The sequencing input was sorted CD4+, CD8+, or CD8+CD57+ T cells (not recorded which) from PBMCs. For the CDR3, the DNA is TGTGCCAGCAGCCGGGACAGGGACGAGCAGTACTTC. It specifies CASSRDRDEQYF.